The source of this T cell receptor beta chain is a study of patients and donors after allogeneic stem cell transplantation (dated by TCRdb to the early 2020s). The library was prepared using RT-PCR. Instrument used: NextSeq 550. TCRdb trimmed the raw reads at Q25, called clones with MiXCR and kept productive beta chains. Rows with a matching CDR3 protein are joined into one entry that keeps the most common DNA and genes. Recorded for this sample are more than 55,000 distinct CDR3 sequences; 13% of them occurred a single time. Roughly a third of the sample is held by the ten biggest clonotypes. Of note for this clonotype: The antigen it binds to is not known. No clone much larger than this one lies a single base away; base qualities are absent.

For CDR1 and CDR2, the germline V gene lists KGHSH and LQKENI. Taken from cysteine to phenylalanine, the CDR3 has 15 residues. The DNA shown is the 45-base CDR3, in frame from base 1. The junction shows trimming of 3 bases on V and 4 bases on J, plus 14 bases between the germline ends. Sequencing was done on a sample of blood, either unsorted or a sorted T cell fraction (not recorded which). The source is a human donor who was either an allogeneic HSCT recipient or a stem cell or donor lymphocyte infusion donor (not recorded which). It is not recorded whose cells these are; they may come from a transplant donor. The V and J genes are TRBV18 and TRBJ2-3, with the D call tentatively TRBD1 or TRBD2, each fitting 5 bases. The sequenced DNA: TGTGCCAGCTCACCCAGGGACCTAATCCCAGATACGCAGTATTTT. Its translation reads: CASSPRDLIPDTQYF. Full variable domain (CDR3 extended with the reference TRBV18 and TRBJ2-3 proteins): NAGVMQNPRHLVRRRGQEARLRCSPMKGHSHVYWYRQLPEEGLKFMVYLQKENIIDESGMPKERFSAEFPKEGPSILRIQQVVRGDSAAYFCASSPRDLIPDTQYFGPGTRLTVL.